This TCR beta chain was sequenced in a study of shared clonotypes between healthy human individuals. Study conclusions and caveats: Few donors restricted represented genetic and exposure-history diversity.

To note about this clone: Its specificity is unknown.

Only in-frame clones appear in the TCRdb table, and some are missing; sequencing was by immunoSEQ multiplex PCR. The sample holds approximately 1.5 million clones; 98% are singletons and the top ten take about 0.4%. This CDR3 comprises 15 residues. Per the germline V gene, CDR1 is SGHAT and CDR2 is FQNNGV. V gave up 2 bases and J gave up 7 bases, with 18 bases separating them. The receptor was isolated from a man under 40 in good health. The rearrangement uses TRBV11-2 and TRBJ2-7; maybe TRBD2 (6 bases). Sequenced material: naive CD4+ T cells sorted from blood. Subset here: CD45RA+ positively selected. Here the CDR3 reads CASSLLWRDPSEQYF. The CDR3 DNA sequence: TGTGCCAGCAGCTTACTTTGGAGGGACCCCTCTGAGCAGTACTTC.